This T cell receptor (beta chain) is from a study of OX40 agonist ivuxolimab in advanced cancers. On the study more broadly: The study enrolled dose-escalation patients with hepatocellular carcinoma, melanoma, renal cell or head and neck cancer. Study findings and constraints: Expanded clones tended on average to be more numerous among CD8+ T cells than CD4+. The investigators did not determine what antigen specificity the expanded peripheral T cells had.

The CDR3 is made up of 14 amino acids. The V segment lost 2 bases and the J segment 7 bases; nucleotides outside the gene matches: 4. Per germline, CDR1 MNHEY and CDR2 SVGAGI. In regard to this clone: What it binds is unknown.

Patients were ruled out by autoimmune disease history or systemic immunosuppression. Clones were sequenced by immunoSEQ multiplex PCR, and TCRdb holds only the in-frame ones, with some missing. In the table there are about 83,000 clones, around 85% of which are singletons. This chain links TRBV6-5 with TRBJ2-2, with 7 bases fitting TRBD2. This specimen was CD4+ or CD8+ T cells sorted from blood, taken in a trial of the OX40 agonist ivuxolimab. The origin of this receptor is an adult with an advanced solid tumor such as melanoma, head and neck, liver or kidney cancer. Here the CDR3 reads CASSYLRGDGELFF. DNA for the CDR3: TGTGCCAGCAGTTACCTTCGGGGGGACGGGGAGCTGTTTTTT.